The next 8 T cell receptor beta chains were all read from a single sample in a study of shared clonotypes between healthy human individuals. Repertoires were generated with immunoSEQ multiplex PCR, while TCRdb's copy carries only in-frame clones and drops some. This table has over 1.4 million clones, about 96% appearing once. Sequencing was done on a sample of naive CD4+ T cells sorted from blood. As for subset: CD45RA+ positively selected. These receptors all stem from a man aged 25-45 years in good health.

The count of this clone is one. The CDR3 nucleotides read TGCGCCAGCAGCCTTTTGGGGGGTATAATGAAAAGGCTGTTTTTT. As protein: CASSLLGGIMKRLFF. The gene calls are TRBV4-1 and TRBJ1-4, with D perhaps TRBD1 (5 bases). The length of the CDR3 is 15 residues. V shed 4 bases and J shed 14 bases, with 23 bases lying between them. CDR1 MGHRA and CDR2 YSYEKL come from the germline V gene.

This sequence joins TRBV18 and TRBJ2-7, with 9 bases fitting TRBD1. V was clipped by 2 bases and J by 3 bases; unmatched bases: 5. CDR1 is KGHSH and CDR2 is LQKENI in the germline V gene. This CDR3 region has 15 residues. The CDR3 reads CASSPTGGAIYEQYF. Here the CDR3 DNA reads TGTGCCAGCTCACCAACAGGGGGCGCGATCTACGAGCAGTACTTC.

The rearrangement uses TRBV2 and TRBJ2-5, with 9 nucleotides matching TRBD1. Germline V gene sequence: CDR1 SNHLY, CDR2 FYNNEI. V was pared by 5 bases and J by 4 bases, with 5 bases of the junction left unmatched. CDR3 length: 14 amino acids. CDR3 sequence (DNA): TGTGCCAGCAGTATAGAGGACAGGGGAGAGACCCAGTACTTC. Translated, it gives CASSIEDRGETQYF. Full variable domain (remainder filled in from reference TRBV2 and TRBJ2-5): EPEVTQTPSHQVTQMGQEVILRCVPISNHLYFYWYRQILGQKVEFLVSFYNNEISEKSEIFDDQFSVERPDGSNFTLKIRSTKLEDSAMYFCASSIEDRGETQYFGPGTRLLVL.

The chain recombines TRBV15 with TRBJ2-1, with 10 nucleotides matching TRBD1. This CDR3 region has 15 residues. The J segment lost 5 bases and the V segment lost 4 bases, leaving 5 bases of the junction unmatched. The germline V gene has CDR1 LNHNV and CDR2 YYDKDF (reference sequence). CDR3 in DNA: TGTGCCACCAGCAACCGGGACAGGGGTCACAATGAGCAGTTCTTC. As protein: CATSNRDRGHNEQFF.

The V gene is TRBV9, the J gene TRBJ1-2; weak D call: TRBD1 (5 bases). The CDR3 consists of 12 residues. The germline V gene has CDR1 SGDLS and CDR2 YYNGEE. Between the trimmed V and J ends, which lost 4 bases and 7 bases, there was a span of 11 bases. The CDR3 sequence is CASSLTGGGYTF. CDR3 coding DNA: TGTGCCAGCAGCCTAACGGGGGGTGGCTACACCTTC.

The chain has TRBV7-8 and TRBJ2-5, with a possible D match to TRBD1 (6 bases). V was clipped by 3 bases and J by 7 bases, with 15 bases between them. CDR3 length: 14 amino acids. The germline CDR1 and CDR2 sequences are SGHVS and FQNEAQ. CDR3 sequence: CASSFWTESGTQYF. CDR3 DNA sequence: TGTGCCAGCAGCTTCTGGACAGAATCCGGGACCCAGTACTTC.

The J gene is TRBJ2-3, the V gene TRBV9; D may match TRBD1 or TRBD2 (5 bases each). The V gene's germline CDR1 is SGDLS and CDR2 YYNGEE. The V and J ends lost 2 bases and 6 bases respectively, with 13 bases between them. This CDR3 is 14 amino acids long. The CDR3 spells CASSVGTTPDTQYF. The DNA of the CDR3 is TGTGCCAGCAGCGTGGGGACCACCCCGGATACGCAGTATTTT. The full variable domain, completed using reference TRBV9 and TRBJ2-3, is DSGVTQTPKHLITATGQRVTLRCSPRSGDLSVYWYQQSLDQGLQFLIQYYNGEERAKGNILERFSAQQFPDLHSELNLSSLELGDSALYFCASSVGTTPDTQYFGPGTRLTVL.

The gene calls are TRBV7-8 and TRBJ1-4; 9 bases are shared with TRBD1. The CDR3 extends over 13 amino acids. J lost 8 bases, V lost 5 bases, and 3 bases had no gene match. Per the germline V gene, CDR1 is SGHVS and CDR2 is FQNEAQ. The CDR3 DNA reads TGTGCCAGCAGCCGGGACAGGGACGAAAAACTGTTTTTT. Its protein is CASSRDRDEKLFF. Full variable domain (remainder filled in from reference TRBV7-8 and TRBJ1-4): GAGVSQSPRYKVAKRGQDVALRCDPISGHVSLFWYQQALGQGPEFLTYFQNEAQLDKSGLPSDRFFAERPEGSVSTLKIQRTQQEDSAVYLCASSRDRDEKLFFGSGTQLSVL.